The clone carrying this T cell receptor beta chain occurred once. The data derive from a study of PD-L1 blockade in urothelial cancer. TCRdb keeps only in-frame clones here, not all; method: immunoSEQ multiplex PCR. The table records more than 45,000 clones, about 90% of them present only once. V was trimmed by 2 bases and J by 0 bases, leaving 8 bases between them. Per the germline V gene, CDR1 is SGHTA and CDR2 is FQGTGA. This CDR3 contains 15 residues. This receptor was identified in a man aged 60 to 75 with urothelial cancer. The V gene is TRBV7-3, the J gene TRBJ2-1, with D possibly being TRBD2 (5 bases). Here the sequenced sample was PBMCs, taken around atezolizumab (anti-PD-L1) treatment. The chain's CDR3 is CASSLEGSSYNEQFF. The CDR3 DNA reads TGTGCCAGCAGCTTAGAAGGGAGCTCCTACAATGAGCAGTTCTTC.